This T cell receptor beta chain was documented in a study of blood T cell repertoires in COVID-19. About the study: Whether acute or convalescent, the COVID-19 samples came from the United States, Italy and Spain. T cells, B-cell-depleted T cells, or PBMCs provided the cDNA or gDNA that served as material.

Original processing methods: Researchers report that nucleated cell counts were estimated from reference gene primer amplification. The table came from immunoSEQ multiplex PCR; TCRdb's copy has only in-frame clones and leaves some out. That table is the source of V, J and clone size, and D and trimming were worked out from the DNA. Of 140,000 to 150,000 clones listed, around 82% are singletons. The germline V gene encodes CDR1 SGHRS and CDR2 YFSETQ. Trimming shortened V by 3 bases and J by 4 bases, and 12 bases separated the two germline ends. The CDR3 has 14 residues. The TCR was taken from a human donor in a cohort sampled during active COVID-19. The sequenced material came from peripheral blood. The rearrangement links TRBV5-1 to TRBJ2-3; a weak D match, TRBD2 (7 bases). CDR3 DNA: TGCGCCAGCAGCTGGGGGGGCGCCGCAGATACGCAGTATTTT. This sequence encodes CASSWGGAADTQYF. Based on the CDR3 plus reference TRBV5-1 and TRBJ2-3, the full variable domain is KAGVTQTPRYLIKTRGQQVTLSCSPISGHRSVSWYQQTPGQGLQFLFEYFSETQRNKGNFPGRFSGRQFSNSRSEMNVSTLELGDSALYLCASSWGGAADTQYFGPGTRLTVL.